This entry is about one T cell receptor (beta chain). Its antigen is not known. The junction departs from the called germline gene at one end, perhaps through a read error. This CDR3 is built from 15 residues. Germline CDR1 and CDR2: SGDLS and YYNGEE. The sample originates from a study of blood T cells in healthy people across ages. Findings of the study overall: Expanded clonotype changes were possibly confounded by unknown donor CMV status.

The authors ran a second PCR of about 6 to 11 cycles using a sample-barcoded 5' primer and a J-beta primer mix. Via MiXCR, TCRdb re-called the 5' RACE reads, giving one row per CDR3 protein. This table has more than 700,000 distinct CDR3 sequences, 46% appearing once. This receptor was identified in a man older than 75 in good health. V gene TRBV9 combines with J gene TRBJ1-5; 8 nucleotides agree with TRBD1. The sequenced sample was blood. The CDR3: CTSSAAGGGNQPQHF. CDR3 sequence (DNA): TGTACCAGCAGTGCGGCAGGGGGCGGCAATCAGCCCCAGCATTTT.